One and the same sample provided the 5 T cell receptor beta chains below, sequenced in a study of CD8+ T cells in alopecia areata. Reverse transcribed after extraction, RNA yielded cDNA as the sequencing template. The data were produced by immunoSEQ multiplex PCR, yet TCRdb's version contains in-frame clones alone and is incomplete. This sample yields around 210,000 clones, of which roughly 56% are seen a single time; around 5.1% belongs to the top ten. Sequenced material: CD8+ T cells sorted from blood. The origin of the receptors is a human donor in good health.

The CDR3 loop is CASSQDKRTNTEAFF. DNA for the CDR3: TGCGCCAGCAGCCAAGATAAGAGGACGAACACTGAAGCTTTCTTT. The chain has TRBV4-1 and TRBJ1-1; D remains ambiguous. V was pared by 0 bases and J by 1 base, with 9 bases between. Germline V gene lookup returns CDR1 MGHRA and CDR2 YSYEKL. This CDR3 region has 15 residues.

The chain has TRBV2 and TRBJ2-7, with unresolved D. Germline CDR1 SNHLY, CDR2 FYNNEI. Trimming removed 4 bases at V and 3 bases at J, with 13 bases between. The CDR3 spans 14 residues. The DNA for the CDR3 is TGTGCCAGCAGTGTCATAGGAGAAGGCTACGAGCAGTACTTC. It yields the protein CASSVIGEGYEQYF.

V usage is TRBV4-1 and J usage is TRBJ1-1; TRBD1 agrees at 8 bases. CDR1 and CDR2 from the germline V gene are MGHRA and YSYEKL. Trimming took 4 bases from V and 4 from J; bases not matched to a gene: 8. The CDR3 totals 15 residues. DNA of the CDR3: TGCGCCAGCAGCCTGGACAGGGTGGAGGGCACTGAAGCTTTCTTT. It translates to CASSLDRVEGTEAFF.

About this clone itself: Other DNA sequences in this specimen translate into the identical CDR3. The chain employs TRBV11-2 and TRBJ2-7, with TRBD2 matching 7 bases. Trimming removed 5 bases from V and 6 bases from J; junction bases left unmatched: 4. Germline V gives CDR1 SGHAT, CDR2 FQNNGV. The length of the CDR3 is 12 residues. CDR3 coding DNA: TGTGCCAGCAGCCTCGGGAGGAGCGAGCAGTACTTC. Its translation is CASSLGRSEQYF.

The chain joins TRBV11-2 to TRBJ2-3; D not resolved. CDR1 is SGHAT, CDR2 FQNNGV, per germline. V lost 0 bases and J lost 6, with 10 bases in between. There are 14 residues in the CDR3. The CDR3 sequence: CASSLEGTPDTQYF. The CDR3 coding sequence is TGTGCCAGCAGCTTAGAAGGAACACCGGATACGCAGTATTTT.